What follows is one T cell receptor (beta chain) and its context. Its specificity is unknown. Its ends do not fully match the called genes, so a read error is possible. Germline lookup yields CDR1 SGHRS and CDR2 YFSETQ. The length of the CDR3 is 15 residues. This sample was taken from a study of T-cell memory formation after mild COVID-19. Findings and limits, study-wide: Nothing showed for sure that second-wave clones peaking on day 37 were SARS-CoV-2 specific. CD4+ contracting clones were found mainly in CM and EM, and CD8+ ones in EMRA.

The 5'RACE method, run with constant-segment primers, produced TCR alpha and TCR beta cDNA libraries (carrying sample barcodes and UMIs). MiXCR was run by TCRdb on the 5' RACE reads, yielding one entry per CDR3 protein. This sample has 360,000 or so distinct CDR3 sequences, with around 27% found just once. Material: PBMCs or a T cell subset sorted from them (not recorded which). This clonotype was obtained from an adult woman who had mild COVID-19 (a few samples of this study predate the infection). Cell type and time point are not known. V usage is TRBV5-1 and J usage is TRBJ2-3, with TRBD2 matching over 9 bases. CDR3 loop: CASTPSGAHTYTQYF. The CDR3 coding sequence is TGCGCCAGCACCCCTAGCGGGGCTCACACATATACGCAGTATTTT.